The 32 T cell receptor beta chains reported below all come from one sample, sequenced in a study of human T cells and chemical hapten exposure. One entry per CDR3 protein, called by TCRdb with MiXCR from the RACE reads. Among 60,000 or so distinct CDR3 sequences listed, more than 9% were seen once. As to time point: pre-sensitization, week 0. Treatment here: therapeutic diphenylcyclopropenone sensitization with weekly scalp DPC. The sample consisted of whole blood, taken in connection with sensitization to the hapten diphenylcyclopropenone (DPC). The receptor source for this set is a middle-aged man with alopecia areata. Some clones in this sample may be carry-over from other donors' samples.

The chain is built from TRBV20-1 and TRBJ2-7; 10 bases line up with TRBD1. The length of the CDR3 is 13 residues. Germline V gives CDR1 DFQATT, CDR2 SNEGSKA (reference sequence). The junction had 6 bases not matched to a gene; V was cut back by 3 bases and J by 7 bases. The CDR3 reads CSASTTGGREQYF. DNA for the CDR3: TGCAGTGCTAGTACGACAGGGGGCCGAGAGCAGTACTTC.

At least ten counts were recorded for this clonotype. The chain combines TRBV29-1 with TRBJ2-7; TRBD1 matches at 7 bases. Germline trimming cut 3 bases from V and 3 bases from J; bases unmatched to any gene: 8. CDR1 is SQVTM, CDR2 ANQGSEA, per germline. The CDR3 sequence is 14 residues long. The CDR3 region has the DNA TGCAGCGTTGAGATCAAGGGGGCTGACTACGAGCAGTACTTC. It encodes CSVEIKGADYEQYF.

As to this clonotype: A clone one base away is much larger, so this may be a read error. This chain links TRBV5-4 with TRBJ1-2, with D hard to call. Germline V CDR1 and CDR2: SGHNT, YYREEE (reference sequence). CDR3 length: 14 residues. The CDR3 region is CASSLDVKNYSYTF. The CDR3 bases are TGTGCCAGCAGCTTGGATGTAAAGAACTATAGCTACACCTTC.

As regards this clonotype: The junction differs from germline at one of its ends, possibly a read error. The chain has TRBV6-6 and TRBJ2-7; tentatively, D is TRBD1 or TRBD2 (5 bases each). CDR1 is MNHNY, CDR2 SVGAGI, per germline (reference sequence). The CDR3 contains 11 residues. Here the CDR3 reads CASSHATGTSF. The DNA for the CDR3 is TGTGCCAGCAGCCACGCCACCGGGACCTCTTTC.

The CDR3 spells CASSLGGTAANYGYTF. The CDR3, as DNA: TGTGCCAGCAGTTTGGGGGGGACGGCAGCTAACTATGGCTACACCTTC. The chain uses TRBV28 and TRBJ1-2; a possible D gene is TRBD1 (5 bases). Per the germline V gene, CDR1 is MDHEN and CDR2 is SYDVKM. The CDR3 extends over 16 amino acids. Trimming took 3 bases from V and 0 from J, leaving 14 bases between them.

J is TRBJ2-1 and V is TRBV2, with D uncertain. CDR3 length: 9 amino acids. V was pared by 5 bases and J by 12 bases, with 5 bases between. Germline CDR1 and CDR2: SNHLY and FYNNEI. The CDR3 DNA reads TGTGCCAGCAGTACGGGGCAGTTCTTC. Protein product: CASSTGQFF.

The chain carries TRBV18 and TRBJ2-7; 13 nucleotides match TRBD2. J lost 5 bases, V lost 2 bases, and 3 bases had no gene match. CDR1 is KGHSH and CDR2 is LQKENI in the germline V gene. There are 15 residues in the CDR3. CDR3 region: CASSPSGLAGHEQYF. Here the CDR3 DNA reads TGTGCCAGCTCACCATCGGGACTAGCGGGACACGAGCAGTACTTC.

This clonotype was recorded at least ten times. The chain employs TRBV6-1 and TRBJ1-5; D might be TRBD1 (5 bases). V was pared by 6 bases and J by 5 bases, with 17 bases between. CDR1 MNHNS and CDR2 SASEGT come from the germline V gene. The CDR3 is 15 amino acids. The DNA for the CDR3 is TGTGCCAGCAGAGAACAGGAGACTTGGGATCAGCCCCAGCATTTT. Its translation: CASREQETWDQPQHF.

Only a few counts were recorded for this clonotype. This rearrangement joins TRBV12-3 or TRBV12-4 to TRBJ2-2; D uncertain. V was cut by 2 bases and J by 5 bases, with 6 bases left in between. The CDR3 totals 13 residues. The CDR3 coding sequence is TGTGCCAGCAGTTTACACGGTACCGGGGAGCTGTTTTTT. Encoded protein: CASSLHGTGELFF.

This clonotype was seen at least ten times. This rearrangement joins TRBV27 to TRBJ2-7, with D unresolved. Trimming shortened V by 6 bases and J by 3 bases, and 30 bases separated the two germline ends. The germline CDR1 and CDR2 sequences are MNHEY and SMNVEV (reference sequence). There are 19 residues in the CDR3. The CDR3, as DNA: TGTGCCAGCAGCACCGGCTATCCCCCGTCGCGATTGTATGGCTACGAGCAGTACTTC. As protein: CASSTGYPPSRLYGYEQYF.

V usage is TRBV28 and J usage is TRBJ2-1; 7 bases agree with TRBD1. The junction had 7 bases not matched to a gene; V was cut back by 3 bases and J by 5 bases. Germline CDR1 is MDHEN and CDR2 is SYDVKM. The CDR3 totals 15 residues. In DNA form, the CDR3 reads TGTGCCAGCAGTTTCTCGGCAGGGGGACACAATGAGCAGTTCTTC. Its translation: CASSFSAGGHNEQFF.

The V and J genes are TRBV9 and TRBJ2-5, with D perhaps TRBD1 (5 bases). The germline gives CDR1 SGDLS, CDR2 YYNGEE. V was trimmed by 0 bases and J by 2 bases, leaving 14 bases between them. This CDR3 has 16 amino acids. The DNA for the CDR3 is TGTGCCAGCAGCGTAGGGGCGGCGGACACTCAAGAGACCCAGTACTTC. It is translated as CASSVGAADTQETQYF.

V gene TRBV28 combines with J gene TRBJ1-2, with a weak D call TRBD1 (5 bases). V was cut by 4 bases and J by 1 base, with 10 bases left in between. This CDR3 is built from 14 residues. CDR1 is MDHEN and CDR2 is SYDVKM in the germline V gene. The CDR3 loop is CASSSGASNYGYTF. As DNA, the CDR3 is TGTGCCAGCAGTTCCGGGGCGAGTAACTATGGCTACACCTTC.

This clonotype was seen ten or more times. The chain combines TRBV4-2 with TRBJ1-6; 11 bases are a match to TRBD1. Germline CDR1 and CDR2: LGHNA and YNFKEQ. The V and J ends lost 0 bases and 9 bases, in that order; junction bases with no gene match: 4. The length of the CDR3 is 16 residues. The CDR3 DNA reads TGTGCCAGCAGCCAAGAACCCGGGACAGGGGGTTCACCCCTCCACTTT. Residues: CASSQEPGTGGSPLHF.

The chain uses TRBV12-3 or TRBV12-4 and TRBJ2-3; the D gene is possibly TRBD1 (5 bases). This CDR3 has 15 residues. Between the trimmed V and J ends, which lost 6 bases and 0 bases, there was a span of 13 bases. CDR3 nucleotide sequence: TGTGCCAGCAGCACCGGGCAGGGAAGCACAGATACGCAGTATTTT. It encodes CASSTGQGSTDTQYF.

This clonotype was seen many times. The CDR3 region is CASTLGQGLRTQYF. The CDR3, as DNA: TGCGCCAGCACCCTGGGACAGGGCCTCCGGACCCAGTACTTC. This chain uses TRBV10-2 with TRBJ2-5; 9 bases fit TRBD1. The CDR3 runs 14 residues. CDR1 and CDR2 from the germline V gene are WSHSY and SAAADI. Germline trimming cut 7 bases from V and 7 bases from J; bases unmatched to any gene: 10.

This clonotype came up a few times. This chain connects TRBV7-2 to TRBJ2-3; 8 bases agree with TRBD2. V was pared by 0 bases and J by 7 bases, with 9 bases of the junction left unmatched. Germline V gives CDR1 SGHTA, CDR2 FQGNSA. The CDR3 extends over 16 amino acids. CDR3 nucleotide sequence: TGTGCCAGCAGCTTAGCGCTAAGGACTAGCTCTCATACGCAGTATTTT. It specifies CASSLALRTSSHTQYF. Based on the CDR3 plus reference TRBV7-2 and TRBJ2-3, the full variable domain is GAGVSQSPSNKVTEKGKDVELRCDPISGHTALYWYRQSLGQGLEFLIYFQGNSAPDKSGLPSDRFSAERTGGSVSTLTIQRTQQEDSAVYLCASSLALRTSSHTQYFGPGTRLTVL.

Ten or more counts support this clonotype. This chain links TRBV20-1 with TRBJ2-2, with D tentatively TRBD1 (5 bases). V lost 2 bases, J lost 7 bases, and 8 bases lay in between. The germline gives CDR1 DFQATT, CDR2 SNEGSKA (reference sequence). The CDR3 has 12 amino acids. The CDR3 DNA reads TGCAGTGCTAGATTTAGGGGCGGGGAGCTGTTTTTT. As protein: CSARFRGGELFF.

This clonotype was observed a few times. The rearrangement links TRBV6-5 to TRBJ2-1; TRBD1 matches 8 bases. CDR3 length: 17 residues. Per germline, CDR1 MNHEY and CDR2 SVGAGI. V gave up 6 bases and J gave up 0 bases; unmatched junction bases: 10. DNA of the CDR3: TGTGCCAGCAGACCCGAACAGGGGGGTAGCTCCTACAATGAGCAGTTCTTC. It codes for CASRPEQGGSSYNEQFF.

The rearrangement joins TRBV12-3 or TRBV12-4 to TRBJ2-4; unclear D gene. V lost 4 bases and J lost 6, with 7 bases in between. The CDR3 length is 12 residues. For the CDR3, the DNA is TGTGCCAGCAGTTACGGTGGAAACATTCAGTACTTC. This sequence encodes CASSYGGNIQYF.

This clonotype turned up a few times. The chain recombines TRBV3-1 with TRBJ2-7; a weak D match, TRBD1 (5 bases). Germline CDR1 reads LGHDT; CDR2 reads YNNKEL (reference sequence). Trimming cost V 4 bases and J 2 bases, with 9 bases left between them. The CDR3 is 13 amino acids. The CDR3 nucleotides read TGTGCCAGCAGCCCAACAGGCGCCTACGAGCAGTACTTC. Translating it yields CASSPTGAYEQYF.

This clonotype was detected only a few times. The gene calls are TRBV3-1 and TRBJ1-6; D not resolved. CDR1 and CDR2 from the germline V gene are LGHDT and YNNKEL (reference sequence). The CDR3 covers 12 residues. Between the trimmed V and J ends, which lost 7 bases and 5 bases, there was a span of 6 bases. The CDR3 nucleotides are TGTGCCAGCAAGAAGGATAATTCACCCCTCCACTTT. Translating it yields CASKKDNSPLHF.

The V and J genes are TRBV12-3 or TRBV12-4 and TRBJ2-7; the D gene is possibly TRBD2 (6 bases). V dropped 5 bases and J dropped 10 bases, with 15 bases sitting between them. This CDR3 spans 12 amino acids. The CDR3 DNA sequence: TGTGCCAGCAGTAATGACCCGGGACTCCAGTACTTC. Translating it yields CASSNDPGLQYF.

In this sample, this clonotype turned up many times. This sequence joins TRBV28 and TRBJ2-3, with D unclear. The germline gives CDR1 MDHEN, CDR2 SYDVKM. CDR3 size: 12 residues. Trimming pared 6 bases from V and 3 bases from J, leaving 7 bases between. CDR3 residues: CASRGSTDTQYF. The CDR3 nucleotides are TGTGCCAGCAGGGGTTCGACAGATACGCAGTATTTT.

The CDR3 DNA is TGTGCCAGCAGCTTAGGAGGGACTAGCGGGAGTCATACGCAGTATTTT. Its translation is CASSLGGTSGSHTQYF. The rearrangement uses TRBV7-6 and TRBJ2-3; 14 nucleotides match TRBD2. The ends lost 1 base at V and 7 bases at J; junction bases unmatched: 4. Germline V lookup: CDR1 SGHVS, CDR2 FNYEAQ. The length of the CDR3 is 16 residues.

On this clonotype itself: This may arise from a read error, as a much more abundant clone is one base away. This chain connects TRBV7-6 to TRBJ2-3, with TRBD1 matching over 10 bases. There are 18 residues in the CDR3. Germline lookup yields CDR1 SGHVS and CDR2 FNYEAQ. With V trimmed by 0 bases and J by 0 bases, 6 bases remained unmatched. The CDR3: CASSLAPGTGASTDTQYF. The DNA of the CDR3 is TGTGCCAGCAGCTTAGCGCCAGGGACAGGGGCTAGCACAGATACGCAGTATTTT.

This clonotype was observed at least ten times. The rearrangement joins TRBV2 to TRBJ2-1, with D uncertain. The CDR3 loop spans 13 amino acids. The germline V and J ends were trimmed by 2 bases and 4 bases, with 6 bases remaining between them. The germline V gene has CDR1 SNHLY and CDR2 FYNNEI. This CDR3 reads CASSEIGYNEQFF. CDR3 bases: TGTGCCAGCAGTGAAATTGGGTACAATGAGCAGTTCTTC.

The rearrangement joins TRBV19 to TRBJ2-1, with no clear D. Per germline, CDR1 LNHDA and CDR2 SQIVND (reference sequence). V was cut by 3 bases and J by 8 bases, with 11 bases left in between. The length of the CDR3 is 13 residues. DNA of the CDR3: TGTGCCAGTAGTATCGGGCAGGTCGATGAGCAGTTCTTC. It encodes CASSIGQVDEQFF.

In this sample, this clonotype turned up a few times. The chain is built from TRBV27 and TRBJ2-7, with a weak D call TRBD1 (6 bases). This CDR3 spans 15 amino acids. Trimming removed 4 bases at V and 2 bases at J, with 15 bases between. Germline V lookup: CDR1 MNHEY, CDR2 SMNVEV (reference sequence). CDR3 amino acids: CASSSRGDIPYEQYF. CDR3 DNA: TGTGCCAGCAGTTCCAGAGGGGACATCCCCTACGAGCAGTACTTC.

The chain employs TRBV13 and TRBJ2-3; TRBD2 agrees at 12 bases. Germline loops: CDR1 PRHDT, CDR2 FYEKMQ (reference sequence). The V segment lost 5 bases and the J segment 5 bases; nucleotides outside the gene matches: 8. The CDR3 loop spans 16 amino acids. The chain's CDR3 is CASSPRTSGTEDTQYF. Here the CDR3 DNA reads TGTGCCAGCAGCCCCAGGACTAGCGGGACAGAAGATACGCAGTATTTT. Full variable domain (rest looked up from reference TRBV13 and TRBJ2-3): AAGVIQSPRHLIKEKRETATLKCYPIPRHDTVYWYQQGPGQDPQFLISFYEKMQSDKGSIPDRFSAQQFSDYHSELNMSSLELGDSALYFCASSPRTSGTEDTQYFGPGTRLTVL.

This chain uses TRBV7-9 with TRBJ1-1; D may be TRBD1 (5 bases). The CDR3 is 17 amino acids. Trimming left V 2 bases short and J 1 base short, with 17 bases between. CDR1 and CDR2 (germline): SEHNR, FQNEAQ (reference sequence). For the CDR3, the DNA is TGTGCCAGCAGCTTATCCCCGCCGTTACAGGAGAACACTGAAGCTTTCTTT. This codes for CASSLSPPLQENTEAFF.

This clonotype was counted a few times. V gene TRBV6-2 or TRBV6-3 combines with J gene TRBJ2-6, with unresolved D. Germline V lookup: CDR1 MNHEY, CDR2 SVGEGT. The CDR3 totals 16 residues. The germline V and J ends were trimmed by 7 bases and 0 bases, with 13 bases remaining between them. Here the CDR3 reads CASIDAGSSGANVLTF. CDR3 nucleotide sequence: TGTGCCAGCATCGACGCCGGGTCCTCTGGGGCCAACGTCCTGACTTTC.